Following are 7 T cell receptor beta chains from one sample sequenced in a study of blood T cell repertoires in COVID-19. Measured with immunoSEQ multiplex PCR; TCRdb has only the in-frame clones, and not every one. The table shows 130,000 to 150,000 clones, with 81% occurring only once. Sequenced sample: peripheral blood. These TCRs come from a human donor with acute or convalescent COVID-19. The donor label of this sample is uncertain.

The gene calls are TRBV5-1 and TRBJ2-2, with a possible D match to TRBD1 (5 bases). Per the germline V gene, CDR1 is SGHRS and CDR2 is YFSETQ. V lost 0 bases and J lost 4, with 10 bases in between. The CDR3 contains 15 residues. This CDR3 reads CASSLEGVSTGELFF. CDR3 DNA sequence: TGCGCCAGCAGCTTGGAAGGGGTGTCCACCGGGGAGCTGTTTTTT.

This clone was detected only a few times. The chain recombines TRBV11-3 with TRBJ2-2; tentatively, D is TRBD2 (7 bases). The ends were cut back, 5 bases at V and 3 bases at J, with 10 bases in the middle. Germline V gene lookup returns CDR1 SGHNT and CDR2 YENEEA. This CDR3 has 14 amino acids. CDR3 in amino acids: CASSPGGHTGELFF. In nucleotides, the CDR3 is TGTGCCAGCAGCCCGGGGGGCCACACCGGGGAGCTGTTTTTT.

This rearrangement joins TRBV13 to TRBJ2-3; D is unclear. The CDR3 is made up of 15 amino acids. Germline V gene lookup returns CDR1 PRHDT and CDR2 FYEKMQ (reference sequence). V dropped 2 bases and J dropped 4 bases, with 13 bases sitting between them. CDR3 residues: CASSLREVYPDTQYF. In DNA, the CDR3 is TGTGCCAGCAGCTTAAGAGAAGTGTACCCAGATACGCAGTATTTT. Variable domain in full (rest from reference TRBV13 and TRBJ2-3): AAGVIQSPRHLIKEKRETATLKCYPIPRHDTVYWYQQGPGQDPQFLISFYEKMQSDKGSIPDRFSAQQFSDYHSELNMSSLELGDSALYFCASSLREVYPDTQYFGPGTRLTVL.

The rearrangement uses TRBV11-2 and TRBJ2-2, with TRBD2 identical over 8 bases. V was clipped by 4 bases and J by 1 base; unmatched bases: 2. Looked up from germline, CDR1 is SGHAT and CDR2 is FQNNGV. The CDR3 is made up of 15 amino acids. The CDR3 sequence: CASSSSGGNTGELFF. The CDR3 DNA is TGTGCCAGCAGCTCGAGCGGGGGGAACACCGGGGAGCTGTTTTTT.

The CDR3 is CATSAGVNTEAFF. In DNA, the CDR3 is TGTGCCACCTCCGCCGGAGTGAACACTGAAGCTTTCTTT. The chain carries TRBV24-1 and TRBJ1-1; D gene unclear. Germline V CDR1 and CDR2: KGHDR, SFDVKD. V dropped 9 bases and J dropped 0 bases, with 10 bases sitting between them. This CDR3 region has 13 residues.

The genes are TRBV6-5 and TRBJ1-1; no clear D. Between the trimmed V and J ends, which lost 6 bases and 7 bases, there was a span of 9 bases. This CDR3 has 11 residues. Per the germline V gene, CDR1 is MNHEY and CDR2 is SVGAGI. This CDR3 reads CASSDSGEAFF. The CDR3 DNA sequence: TGTGCCAGCAGCGATTCCGGTGAAGCTTTCTTT.

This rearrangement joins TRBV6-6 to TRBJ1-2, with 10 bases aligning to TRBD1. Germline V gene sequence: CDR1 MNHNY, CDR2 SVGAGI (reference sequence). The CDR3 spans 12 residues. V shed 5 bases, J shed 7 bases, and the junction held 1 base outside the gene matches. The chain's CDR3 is CASSRQGAGYTF. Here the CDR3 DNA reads TGTGCCAGCAGTCGACAGGGGGCTGGCTACACCTTC.